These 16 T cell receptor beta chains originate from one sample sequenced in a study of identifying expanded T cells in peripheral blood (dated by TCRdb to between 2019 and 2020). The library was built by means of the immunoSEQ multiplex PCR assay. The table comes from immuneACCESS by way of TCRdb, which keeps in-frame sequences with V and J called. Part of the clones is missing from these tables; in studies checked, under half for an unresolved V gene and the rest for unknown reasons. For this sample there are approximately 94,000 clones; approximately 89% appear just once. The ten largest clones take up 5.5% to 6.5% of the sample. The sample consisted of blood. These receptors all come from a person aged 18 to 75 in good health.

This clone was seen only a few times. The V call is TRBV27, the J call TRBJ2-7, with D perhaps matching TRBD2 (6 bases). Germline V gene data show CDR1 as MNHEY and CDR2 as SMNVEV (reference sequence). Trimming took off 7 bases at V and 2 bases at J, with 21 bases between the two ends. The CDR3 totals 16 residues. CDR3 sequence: CASTPSRDSLPYEQYF. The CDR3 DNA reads TGTGCCAGCACCCCCTCCCGGGACTCTTTACCCTACGAGCAGTACTTC.

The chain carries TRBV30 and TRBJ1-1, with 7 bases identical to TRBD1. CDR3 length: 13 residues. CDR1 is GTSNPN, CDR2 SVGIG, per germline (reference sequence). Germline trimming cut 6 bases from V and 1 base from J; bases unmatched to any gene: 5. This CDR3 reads CACENRGNTEAFF. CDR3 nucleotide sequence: TGTGCCTGCGAAAACAGGGGGAACACTGAAGCTTTCTTT.

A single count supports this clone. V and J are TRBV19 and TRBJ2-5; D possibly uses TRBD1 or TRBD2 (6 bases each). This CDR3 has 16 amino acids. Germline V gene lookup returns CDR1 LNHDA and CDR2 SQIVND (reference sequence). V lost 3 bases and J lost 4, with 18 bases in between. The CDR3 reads CASSIGLRGVGETQYF. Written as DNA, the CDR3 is TGTGCCAGTAGTATTGGGCTGAGGGGGGTAGGAGAGACCCAGTACTTC.

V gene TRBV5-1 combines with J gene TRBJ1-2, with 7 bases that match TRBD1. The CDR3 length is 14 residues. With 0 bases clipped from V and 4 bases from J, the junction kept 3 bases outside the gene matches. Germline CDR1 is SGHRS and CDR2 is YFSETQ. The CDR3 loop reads CASSLGQGIYGYTF. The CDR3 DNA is TGCGCCAGCAGCTTGGGACAGGGTATCTATGGCTACACCTTC.

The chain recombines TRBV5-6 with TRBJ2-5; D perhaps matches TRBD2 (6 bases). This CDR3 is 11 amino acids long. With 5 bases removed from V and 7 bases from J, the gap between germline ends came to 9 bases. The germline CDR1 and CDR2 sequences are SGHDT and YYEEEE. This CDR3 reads CASRSEGTQYF. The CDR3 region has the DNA TGTGCCAGCAGATCGGAGGGGACCCAGTACTTC.

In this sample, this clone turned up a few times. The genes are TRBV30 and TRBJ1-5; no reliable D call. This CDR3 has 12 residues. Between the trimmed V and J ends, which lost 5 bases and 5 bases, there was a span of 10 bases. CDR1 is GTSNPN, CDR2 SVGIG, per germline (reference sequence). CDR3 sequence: CAWGYSDQPQHF. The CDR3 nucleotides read TGTGCCTGGGGTTACAGCGATCAGCCCCAGCATTTT.

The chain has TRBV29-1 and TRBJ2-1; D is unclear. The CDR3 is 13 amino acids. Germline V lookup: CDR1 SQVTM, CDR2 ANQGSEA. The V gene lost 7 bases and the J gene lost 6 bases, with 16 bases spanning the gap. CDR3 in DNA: TGCAGCGGGGTCGCTGTAACTACCAATGAGCAGTTCTTC. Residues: CSGVAVTTNEQFF.

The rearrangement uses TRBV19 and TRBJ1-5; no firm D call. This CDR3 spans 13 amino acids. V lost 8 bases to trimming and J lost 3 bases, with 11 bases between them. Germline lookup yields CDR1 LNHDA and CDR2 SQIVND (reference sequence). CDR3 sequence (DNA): TGTGCCAGTTCCTCCACCGTCAATCAGCCCCAGCATTTT. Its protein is CASSSTVNQPQHF.

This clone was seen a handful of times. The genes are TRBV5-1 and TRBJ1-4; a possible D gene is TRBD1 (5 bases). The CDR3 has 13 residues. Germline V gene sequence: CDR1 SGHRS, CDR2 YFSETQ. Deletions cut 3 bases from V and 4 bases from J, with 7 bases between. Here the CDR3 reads CASSSGVNEKLFF. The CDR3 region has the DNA TGCGCCAGCAGCTCGGGGGTTAATGAAAAACTGTTTTTT.

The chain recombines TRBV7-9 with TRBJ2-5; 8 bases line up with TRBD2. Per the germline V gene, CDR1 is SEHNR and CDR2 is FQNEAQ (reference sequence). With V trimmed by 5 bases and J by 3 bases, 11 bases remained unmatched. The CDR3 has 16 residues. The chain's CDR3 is CASSQGAGGGKETQYF. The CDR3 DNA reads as TGTGCCAGCAGCCAAGGCGCGGGGGGTGGTAAAGAGACCCAGTACTTC.

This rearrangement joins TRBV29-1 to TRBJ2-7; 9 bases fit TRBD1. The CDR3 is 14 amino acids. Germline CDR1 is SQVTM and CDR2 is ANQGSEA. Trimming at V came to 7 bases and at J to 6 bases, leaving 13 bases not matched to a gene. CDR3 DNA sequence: TGCAGCGCACAGGAGGACAGGGGACTGGGCGAGCAGTACTTC. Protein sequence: CSAQEDRGLGEQYF.

The CDR3 DNA is TGTGCCAGCAGCCCATCGACAGGGCGGAACACTGAAGCTTTCTTT. Its translation: CASSPSTGRNTEAFF. J is TRBJ1-1 and V is TRBV7-9; 7 nucleotides line up with TRBD1. V shed 5 bases and J 1 base; nucleotides not matched to a gene: 7. The CDR3 length is 15 residues. Germline V lookup: CDR1 SEHNR, CDR2 FQNEAQ (reference sequence).

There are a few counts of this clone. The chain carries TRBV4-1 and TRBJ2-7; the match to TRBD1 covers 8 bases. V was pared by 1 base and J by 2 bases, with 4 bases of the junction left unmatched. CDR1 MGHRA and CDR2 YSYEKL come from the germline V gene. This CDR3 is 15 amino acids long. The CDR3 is CASSQGPQGAYEQYF. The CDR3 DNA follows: TGCGCCAGCAGCCAAGGGCCACAGGGGGCCTACGAGCAGTACTTC.

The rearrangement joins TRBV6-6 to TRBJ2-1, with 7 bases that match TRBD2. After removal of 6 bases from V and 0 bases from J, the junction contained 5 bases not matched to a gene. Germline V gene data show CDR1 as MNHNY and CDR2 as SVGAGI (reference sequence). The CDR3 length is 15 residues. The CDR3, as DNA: TGTGCCAGCAGGTACGGGACTACCTCCTACAATGAGCAGTTCTTC. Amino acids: CASRYGTTSYNEQFF.

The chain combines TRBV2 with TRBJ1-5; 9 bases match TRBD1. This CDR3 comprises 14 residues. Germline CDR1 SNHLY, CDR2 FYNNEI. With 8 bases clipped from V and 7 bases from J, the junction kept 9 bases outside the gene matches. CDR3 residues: CASARTGESQPQHF. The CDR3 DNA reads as TGTGCCAGCGCTCGGACAGGGGAAAGCCAGCCCCAGCATTTT.

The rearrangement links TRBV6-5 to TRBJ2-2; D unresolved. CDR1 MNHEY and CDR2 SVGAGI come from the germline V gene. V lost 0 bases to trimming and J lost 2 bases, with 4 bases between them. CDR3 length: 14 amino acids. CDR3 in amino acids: CASSYSLNTGELFF. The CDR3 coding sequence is TGTGCCAGCAGTTACTCGCTAAACACCGGGGAGCTGTTTTTT.